These T cell receptor beta chains were read from a single sample in a study of a mutant IDH1 vaccine in newly diagnosed glioma. Antigens of these TCRs are unknown. Profiling relied on immunoSEQ multiplex PCR, and the TCRdb table lists in-frame clones only, not all of them. In the table there are some 51,000 clones, 78% of which are singletons. The source was PBMCs, collected from a glioma patient whose treatment included an IDH1 peptide vaccine. The receptors derive from a man between 50 and 59 years old with glioma. CDR3s include the opening cysteine and the closing phenylalanine or tryptophan. The order of the fields is V gene, J gene, clone size, CDR3 protein. Some rows mark clone size as missing; the rest say once, few, many or name a class of expanded clone.

TRBV5-8	TRBJ2-7	.	CASSLAGGRGITYEQYF
TRBV5-4	TRBJ2-7	.	CASSSGSSYEQYF
TRBV2	TRBJ1-2	.	CASSEQSYGYTF
TRBV29-1	TRBJ2-1	.	CSVEGTGSYNEQFF
TRBV20-1	TRBJ1-2	.	CSALRDSGYTF
TRBV29-1	TRBJ2-7	.	CSVALGTDGNAGQYF
TRBV5-1	TRBJ2-5	once	CASSLVSVQETQYF
TRBV13	TRBJ2-1	.	CASSRQGRSSYNEQFF
TRBV11-3	TRBJ2-5	once	CASSFTIAGIQETQYF
TRBV27	TRBJ1-2	few	CASSLGQGSGYTF
TRBV7-9	TRBJ1-1	.	CASSLADRGNTEAFF
TRBV19	TRBJ1-1	.	CASRPVVGGAKYTEAFF
TRBV4-1	TRBJ1-2	.	CASSQDRRVSGYTF
TRBV7-8	TRBJ2-7	.	CASSPLTIRYEQYF
TRBV6-6	TRBJ1-1	.	CASRGTWRADTEAFF
TRBV14	TRBJ1-1	.	CASSRGVGNTEAFF
TRBV6-1	TRBJ1-2	.	CASSNLGTAGYTF
TRBV5-1	TRBJ1-2	.	CASSLGGTGILMEGYGYTF
TRBV4-2	TRBJ1-2	few	CASSQARDKSYGYTF
TRBV7-9	TRBJ2-4	few	CASSIDHAGAKNIQYF
TRBV27	TRBJ2-1	few	CASSLSFQGENEQFF
TRBV28	TRBJ2-5	.	CASSLDVAETQYF
TRBV19	TRBJ1-1	.	CASSSPQGSTARTEAFF
TRBV7-2	TRBJ2-1	.	CASSPRVRLAGDEQFF
TRBV7-2	TRBJ2-7	.	CASSLGGASGDSYEQYF
TRBV19	TRBJ1-1	once	CASSLSPGANTEAFF
TRBV2	TRBJ2-3	.	CASSEDYSGEQYF
TRBV6-6	TRBJ1-4	.	CATSAWIGAEKLFF
TRBV5-1	TRBJ1-2	.	CASSFGAGDGGYTF
TRBV2	TRBJ1-6	.	CASKSPGRGSPLHF
TRBV30	TRBJ1-4	.	CAFRLRDREKLFF
TRBV7-2	TRBJ2-2	.	CASSRQGNTGELFF
TRBV6-5	TRBJ1-1	once	CASSPGTLNTEAFF